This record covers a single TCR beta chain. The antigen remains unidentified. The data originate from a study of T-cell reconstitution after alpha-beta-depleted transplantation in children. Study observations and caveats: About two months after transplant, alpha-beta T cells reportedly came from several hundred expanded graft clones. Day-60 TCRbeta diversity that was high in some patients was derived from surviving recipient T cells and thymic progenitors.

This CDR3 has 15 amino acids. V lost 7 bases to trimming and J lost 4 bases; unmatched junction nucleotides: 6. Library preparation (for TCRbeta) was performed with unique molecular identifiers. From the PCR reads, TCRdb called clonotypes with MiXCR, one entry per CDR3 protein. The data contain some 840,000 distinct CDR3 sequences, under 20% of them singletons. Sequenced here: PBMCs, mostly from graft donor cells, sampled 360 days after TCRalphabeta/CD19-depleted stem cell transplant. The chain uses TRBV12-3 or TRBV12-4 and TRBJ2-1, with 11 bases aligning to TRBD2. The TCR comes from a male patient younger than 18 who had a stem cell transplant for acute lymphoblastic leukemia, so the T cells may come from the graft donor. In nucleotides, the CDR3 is TGTGCCAGCAACCCGGGACTAGCGGCTTACAATGAGCAGTTCTTC. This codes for CASNPGLAAYNEQFF.